This TCR beta chain is from a study of control samples from healthy donors and cancer patients. Germline V gene sequence: CDR1 ENHRY, CDR2 SYGVKD. Trimming removed 4 bases at V and 5 bases at J, with 11 bases between. This CDR3 has 14 residues. The repertoire was sequenced with immunoSEQ multiplex PCR; TCRdb's copy has only in-frame clones and lacks some. The sample consists of 150,000 to 200,000 clones, around 90% of them appearing once. The chain joins TRBV10-3 to TRBJ2-2; TRBD1 is a possible D gene (6 bases). The material sequenced was blood. The receptor was derived from a woman between 45 and 60 years old in good health. CDR3 nucleotide sequence: TGTGCCATCAGTGCCTCTACAGGGACCGGGGAGCTGTTTTTT. This sequence encodes CAISASTGTGELFF.